The rows below give T cell receptor beta chains drawn from one sample of a study of T-cell reconstitution after alpha-beta-depleted transplantation in children. Each CDR3 protein gets one entry after TCRdb re-called the PCR reads with MiXCR. The sample includes hundreds of thousands of distinct CDR3 sequences, 15% to 20% of them seen just once. The sample here was PBMCs, mostly from graft donor cells, taken 360 days after TCRalphabeta/CD19-depleted stem cell transplant. The origin of the receptors is a boy in the first two years of life who had a stem cell transplant for Wiskott-Aldrich syndrome, so the T cells may come from the graft donor. CDR3s include the opening cysteine and the closing phenylalanine or tryptophan.

V gene: TRBV3-1
CDR3 protein: CASSSAWGELFF

V gene: TRBV10-3
CDR3 protein: CAVGSSSYNEQFF

V gene: TRBV5-1
CDR3 protein: CASSLWKRANEQFF

V gene: TRBV4-1
CDR3 protein: CASSQESRAPNYGYTF

V gene: TRBV10-3
CDR3 protein: CAIKGQRNTEAFF

V gene: TRBV10-2
CDR3 protein: CASRAGGRGTEAFF

V gene: TRBV19
CDR3 protein: CASSTRLAGLQETQYF

V gene: TRBV11-2
CDR3 protein: CASSLRLRYEQYF

V gene: TRBV5-1
CDR3 protein: CASAQGQSNQETQYF

V gene: TRBV5-1
CDR3 protein: CASRSQGFKETQYF

V gene: TRBV18
CDR3 protein: CASSPDRELYEQYF